The clone carrying this T cell receptor beta chain appeared many times. Its matching antigen is unknown. Both iRepertoire HTBI primers and Arm-PCR of CDR3 regions were used to build the TCR beta libraries. TCRdb ran MiXCR on the multiplex PCR reads and lists one entry per CDR3 protein. The data show hundreds of thousands of distinct CDR3 sequences, about 14% seen once. This sample is part of a study of regulatory T cells in long-lasting Graves disease. Study-wide points: New patients shared fewer public clonotypes (966) than persistent patients did (fewer than 3,000). What was studied was peripheral blood only, and not thyroid tissue.

The time point denotes: newly diagnosed GD, antithyroid drugs for less than 3 months. RNA isolated from PBMCs was used to make the TCR library. Graves' disease diagnosis used American Thyroid Association guidelines. Sample: peripheral blood mononuclear cells (PBMCs), taken at new diagnosis, from a patient treated with antithyroid drugs. The receptor was derived from a female donor with Graves disease.

CDR3 DNA sequence: TGTGCCACCAGTGACCAAGCGAGCACAGATACGCAGTATTTT. This codes for CATSDQASTDTQYF. V and J are TRBV24-1 and TRBJ2-3; D gene unclear. The CDR3 runs 14 residues. The V and J ends lost 4 bases and 0 bases respectively, with 7 bases between them. Germline V gives CDR1 KGHDR, CDR2 SFDVKD.